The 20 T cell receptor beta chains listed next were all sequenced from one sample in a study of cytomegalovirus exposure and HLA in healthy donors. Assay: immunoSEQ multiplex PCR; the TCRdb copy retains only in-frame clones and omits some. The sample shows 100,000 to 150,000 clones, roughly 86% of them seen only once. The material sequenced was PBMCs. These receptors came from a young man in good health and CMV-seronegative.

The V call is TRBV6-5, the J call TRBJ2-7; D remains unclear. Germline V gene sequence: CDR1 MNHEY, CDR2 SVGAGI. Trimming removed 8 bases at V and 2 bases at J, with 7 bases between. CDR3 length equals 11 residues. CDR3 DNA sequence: TGTGCCAGCTACAGTCCCTACGAGCAGTACTTC. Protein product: CASYSPYEQYF.

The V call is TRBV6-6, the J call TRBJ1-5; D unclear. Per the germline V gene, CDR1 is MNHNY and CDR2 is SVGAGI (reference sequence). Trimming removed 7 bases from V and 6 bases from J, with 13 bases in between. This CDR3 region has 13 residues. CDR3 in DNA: TGTGCCAGCAAGGCAGTCTCGGGTCAGCCCCAGCATTTT. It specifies CASKAVSGQPQHF.

CDR3 sequence: CASSLEGQYNEQFF. Written as DNA, the CDR3 is TGTGCCAGCAGCTTAGAGGGACAGTACAATGAGCAGTTCTTC. The rearrangement joins TRBV11-3 to TRBJ2-1; 7 bases are shared with TRBD1. J was trimmed by 4 bases and V by 0 bases; bases with no gene match: 0. Per germline, CDR1 SGHNT and CDR2 YENEEA. CDR3 size: 14 residues.

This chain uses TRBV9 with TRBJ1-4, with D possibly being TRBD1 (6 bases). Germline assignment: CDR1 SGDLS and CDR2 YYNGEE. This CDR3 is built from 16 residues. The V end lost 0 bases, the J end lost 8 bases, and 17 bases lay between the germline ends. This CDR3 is CASSVAPDRFREKLFF. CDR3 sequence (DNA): TGTGCCAGCAGCGTAGCCCCGGACAGATTTAGAGAAAAACTGTTTTTT.

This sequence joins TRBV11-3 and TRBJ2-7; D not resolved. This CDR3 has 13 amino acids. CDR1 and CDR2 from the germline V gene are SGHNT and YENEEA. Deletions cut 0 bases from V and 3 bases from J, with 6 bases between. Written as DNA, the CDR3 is TGTGCCAGCAGCTTAGACGCCGGCTACGAGCAGTACTTC. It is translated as CASSLDAGYEQYF.

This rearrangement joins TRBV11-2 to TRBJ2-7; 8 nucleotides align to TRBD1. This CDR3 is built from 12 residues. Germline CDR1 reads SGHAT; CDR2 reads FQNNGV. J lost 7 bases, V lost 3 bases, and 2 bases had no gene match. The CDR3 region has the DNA TGTGCCAGCAGCTTCAGGGGGCGAGAGCAGTACTTC. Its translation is CASSFRGREQYF.

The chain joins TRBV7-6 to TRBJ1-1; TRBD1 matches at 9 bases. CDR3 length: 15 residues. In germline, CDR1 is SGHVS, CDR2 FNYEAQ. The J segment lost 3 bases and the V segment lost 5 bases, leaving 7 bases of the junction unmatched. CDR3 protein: CASSPTRDRDTEAFF. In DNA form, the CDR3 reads TGTGCCAGCAGCCCAACCCGGGACAGGGACACTGAAGCTTTCTTT.

This chain's CDR3 is CASSLSRGSETQYF. The CDR3 coding sequence is TGTGCCAGCAGTTTATCGCGGGGGAGTGAGACCCAGTACTTC. The gene calls are TRBV27 and TRBJ2-5, with 7 bases identical to TRBD2. The CDR3 has 14 amino acids. The V segment lost 0 bases and the J segment 5 bases; nucleotides outside the gene matches: 3. Germline assignment: CDR1 MNHEY and CDR2 SMNVEV (reference sequence).

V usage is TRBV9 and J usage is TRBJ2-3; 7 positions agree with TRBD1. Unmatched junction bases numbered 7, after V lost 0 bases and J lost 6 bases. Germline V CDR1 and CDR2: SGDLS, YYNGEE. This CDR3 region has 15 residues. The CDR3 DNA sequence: TGTGCCAGCAGCGTAGCGGGCAGGGGGACGGATACGCAGTATTTT. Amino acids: CASSVAGRGTDTQYF.

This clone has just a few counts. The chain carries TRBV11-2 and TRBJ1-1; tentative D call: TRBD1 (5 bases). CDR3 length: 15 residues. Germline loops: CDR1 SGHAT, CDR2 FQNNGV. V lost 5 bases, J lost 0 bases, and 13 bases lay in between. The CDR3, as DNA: TGTGCCAGCAGCAAGGGGCAGGGAATGAACACTGAAGCTTTCTTT. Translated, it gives CASSKGQGMNTEAFF.

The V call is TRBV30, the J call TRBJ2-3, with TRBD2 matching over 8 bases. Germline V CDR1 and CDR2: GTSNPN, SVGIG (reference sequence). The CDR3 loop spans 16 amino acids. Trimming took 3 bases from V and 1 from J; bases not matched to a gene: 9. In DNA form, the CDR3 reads TGTGCCTGGAGCCCTGGGAAGCGGGAGCGCACAGATACGCAGTATTTT. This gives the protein CAWSPGKRERTDTQYF.

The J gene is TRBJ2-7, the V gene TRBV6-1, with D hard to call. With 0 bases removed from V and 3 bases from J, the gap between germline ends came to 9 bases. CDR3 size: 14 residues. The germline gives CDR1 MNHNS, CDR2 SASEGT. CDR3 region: CASSEADNHYEQYF. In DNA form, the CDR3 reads TGTGCCAGCAGTGAAGCCGACAACCACTACGAGCAGTACTTC.

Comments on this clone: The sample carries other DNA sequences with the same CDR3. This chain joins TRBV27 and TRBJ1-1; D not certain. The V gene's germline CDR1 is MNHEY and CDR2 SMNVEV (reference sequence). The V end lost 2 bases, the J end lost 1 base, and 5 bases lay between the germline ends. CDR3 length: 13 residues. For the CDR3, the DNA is TGTGCCAGCAGTTTAGGGCAGAACACTGAAGCTTTCTTT. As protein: CASSLGQNTEAFF.

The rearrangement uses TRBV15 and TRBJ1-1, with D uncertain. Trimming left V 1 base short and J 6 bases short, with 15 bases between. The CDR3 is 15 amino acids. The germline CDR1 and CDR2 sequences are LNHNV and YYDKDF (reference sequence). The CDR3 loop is CATSRGPSGSPEAFF. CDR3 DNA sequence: TGTGCCACCAGCAGAGGGCCGTCGGGGAGCCCTGAAGCTTTCTTT. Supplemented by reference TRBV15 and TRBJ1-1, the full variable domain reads DAMVIQNPRYQVTQFGKPVTLSCSQTLNHNVMYWYQQKSSQAPKLLFHYYDKDFNNEADTPDNFQSRRPNTSFCFLDIRSPGLGDTAMYLCATSRGPSGSPEAFFGQGTRLTVV.

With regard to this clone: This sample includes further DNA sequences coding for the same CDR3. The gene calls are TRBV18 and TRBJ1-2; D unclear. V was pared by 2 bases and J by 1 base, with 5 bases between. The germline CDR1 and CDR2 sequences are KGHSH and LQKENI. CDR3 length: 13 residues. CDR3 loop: CASSPADNYGYTF. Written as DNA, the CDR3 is TGTGCCAGCTCACCAGCGGATAACTATGGCTACACCTTC.

The CDR3 nucleotides are TGTGCCAGCAGCACCCGGGACAGGGGGCATTATGAGCAGTTCTTC. It encodes CASSTRDRGHYEQFF. The V call is TRBV7-9, the J call TRBJ2-1; 12 positions agree with TRBD1. CDR1 is SEHNR and CDR2 is FQNEAQ in the germline V gene (reference sequence). This CDR3 is 15 amino acids long. J lost 8 bases, V lost 5 bases, and 7 bases had no gene match.

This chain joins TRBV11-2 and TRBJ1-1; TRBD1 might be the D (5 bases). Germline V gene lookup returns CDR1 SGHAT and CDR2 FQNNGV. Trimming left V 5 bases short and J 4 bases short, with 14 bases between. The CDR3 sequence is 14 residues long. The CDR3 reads CASSITRVLTEAFF. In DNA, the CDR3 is TGTGCCAGCAGCATTACCAGGGTCCTCACTGAAGCTTTCTTT.

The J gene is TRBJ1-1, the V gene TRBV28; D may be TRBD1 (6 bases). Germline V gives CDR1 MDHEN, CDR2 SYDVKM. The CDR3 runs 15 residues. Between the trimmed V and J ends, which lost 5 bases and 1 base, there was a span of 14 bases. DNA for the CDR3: TGTGCCAGCAGTCCTAGGACAGCGTCGAACACTGAAGCTTTCTTT. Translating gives CASSPRTASNTEAFF.

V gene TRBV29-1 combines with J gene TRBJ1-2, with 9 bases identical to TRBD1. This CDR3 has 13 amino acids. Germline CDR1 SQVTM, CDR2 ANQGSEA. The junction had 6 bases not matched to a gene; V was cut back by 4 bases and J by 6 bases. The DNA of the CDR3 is TGCAGCGTTGTCCAGGGACAGGGAGATGGCTACACCTTC. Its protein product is CSVVQGQGDGYTF.

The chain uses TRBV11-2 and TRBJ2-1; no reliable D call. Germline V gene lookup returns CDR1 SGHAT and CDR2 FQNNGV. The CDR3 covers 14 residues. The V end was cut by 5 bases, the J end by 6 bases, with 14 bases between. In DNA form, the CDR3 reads TGTGCCAGCAGCGTTAGCTTTAACCTCAATGAGCAGTTCTTC. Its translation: CASSVSFNLNEQFF.